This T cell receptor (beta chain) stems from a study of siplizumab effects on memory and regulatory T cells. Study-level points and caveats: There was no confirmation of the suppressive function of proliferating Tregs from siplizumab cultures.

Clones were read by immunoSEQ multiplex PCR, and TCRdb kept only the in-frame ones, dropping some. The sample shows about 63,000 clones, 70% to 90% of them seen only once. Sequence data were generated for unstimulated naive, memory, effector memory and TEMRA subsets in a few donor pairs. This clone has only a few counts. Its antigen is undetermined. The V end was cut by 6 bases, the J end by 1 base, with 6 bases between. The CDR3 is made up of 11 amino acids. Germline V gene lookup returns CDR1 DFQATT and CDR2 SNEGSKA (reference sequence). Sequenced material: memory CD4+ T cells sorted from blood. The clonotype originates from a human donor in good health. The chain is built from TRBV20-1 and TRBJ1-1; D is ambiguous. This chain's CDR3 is CSAPRNTEAFF. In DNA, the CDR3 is TGCAGTGCCCCAAGGAACACTGAAGCTTTCTTT.